The 30 T cell receptor beta chains presented below share a single source sample, sequenced in a study of T cell repertoires in cytomegalovirus infection. Their target antigens are unknown. TCRdb re-called the reads through MiXCR, storing one row per CDR3 protein. The data show some 920,000 distinct CDR3 sequences, 25% to 40% seen once. The source was cultured CD8+ T cells from PBMCs, collected from culture after CMV antigen stimulation. The origin of the receptors is a human donor in good health (CMV status not recorded). Some clones in this sample may be carry-over from other donors' samples.

V gene TRBV12-3 or TRBV12-4 combines with J gene TRBJ2-7; D gene uncertain. Trimming took off 3 bases at V and 1 base at J, with 7 bases between the two ends. The length of the CDR3 is 13 residues. The CDR3 sequence: CASSFSLSYEQYF. The CDR3, as DNA: TGTGCCAGCAGTTTCTCCCTATCCTACGAGCAGTACTTC.

V usage is TRBV5-1 and J usage is TRBJ1-1; no definite D call. The V and J ends lost 4 bases and 1 base respectively, with 20 bases between them. Germline CDR1 SGHRS, CDR2 YFSETQ. The CDR3 runs 17 residues. The CDR3 spells CASSLTLLVGANTEAFF. The DNA of the CDR3 is TGCGCCAGCAGCCTCACCCTGCTTGTGGGAGCGAACACTGAAGCTTTCTTT.

This clonotype was seen only a few times. The gene calls are TRBV27 and TRBJ1-6; 9 bases line up with TRBD1. Germline V gene data show CDR1 as MNHEY and CDR2 as SMNVEV (reference sequence). This CDR3 is 15 amino acids long. V lost 5 bases, J lost 5 bases, and 4 bases stayed unmatched. CDR3 bases: TGTGCCAGCAGTGGGGGACAGGGTAATAATTCACCCCTCCACTTT. Its protein product is CASSGGQGNNSPLHF.

This clonotype has just a few counts. This rearrangement joins TRBV5-8 to TRBJ1-3; 8 bases are shared with TRBD1. V was clipped by 1 base and J by 1 base; unmatched bases: 10. Germline-derived CDR1 and CDR2 are SGHTS and YDEGEE. The CDR3 loop spans 18 amino acids. CDR3 amino acids: CASSLQTPGGTSGNTIYF. CDR3 coding DNA: TGTGCCAGCAGCTTGCAAACCCCAGGGGGCACGTCTGGAAACACCATATATTTT.

A few counts support this clonotype. This chain links TRBV6-1 with TRBJ1-3; 9 bases fit TRBD1. The CDR3 totals 17 residues. Unmatched junction bases numbered 12, after V lost 6 bases and J lost 3 bases. Germline CDR1 MNHNS, CDR2 SASEGT. CDR3 sequence reads: CASSRLFDRGDGNTIYF. CDR3 DNA sequence: TGTGCCAGCAGCCGACTTTTCGACAGGGGGGATGGAAACACCATATATTTT.

This clonotype was recorded at least ten times. The V call is TRBV7-8, the J call TRBJ2-1; D is uncertain. The CDR3 runs to 15 residues. V lost 1 base, J lost 0 bases, and 7 bases lay in between. The germline V gene encodes CDR1 SGHVS and CDR2 FQNEAQ. CDR3 nucleotides: TGTGCCAGCAGCTTAGGGCAGATCTCCTACAATGAGCAGTTCTTC. Protein product: CASSLGQISYNEQFF.

This clonotype was counted ten times or more. The chain employs TRBV10-3 and TRBJ2-1; TRBD1 agrees at 9 bases. V lost 3 bases to trimming and J lost 6 bases; unmatched junction nucleotides: 3. The CDR3 is 14 residues long. Germline V lookup: CDR1 ENHRY, CDR2 SYGVKD. CDR3 protein: CAISDLTGGNEQFF. The CDR3 coding sequence is TGTGCCATCAGTGACTTGACAGGGGGCAATGAGCAGTTCTTC.

The chain uses TRBV27 and TRBJ2-3, with D perhaps given as TRBD1 or TRBD2 (5 bases each). Germline values: CDR1 MNHEY, CDR2 SMNVEV (reference sequence). Trimming took off 8 bases at V and 1 base at J, with 16 bases between the two ends. The CDR3 loop spans 15 amino acids. CDR3 sequence (DNA): TGTGCCAGCTGGTGGGGGAACTATCGCACAGATACGCAGTATTTT. The encoded protein is CASWWGNYRTDTQYF.

The CDR3 protein is CASTPGQGNYGYTF. Here the CDR3 DNA reads TGTGCCAGTACCCCAGGACAGGGAAACTATGGCTACACCTTC. The gene calls are TRBV19 and TRBJ1-2, with 8 nucleotides matching TRBD1. V dropped 7 bases and J dropped 2; count of bases not matched to a gene: 6. Germline V gives CDR1 LNHDA, CDR2 SQIVND (reference sequence). CDR3 length: 14 residues.

The CDR3 DNA reads as TGTGCCAGCGGCGGGAGTGATGGGTACTTC. Its translation: CASGGSDGYF. The chain carries TRBV7-6 and TRBJ2-5; the match to TRBD2 covers 7 bases. V lost 8 bases to trimming and J lost 13 bases; unmatched junction nucleotides: 7. Germline V gene sequence: CDR1 SGHVS, CDR2 FNYEAQ. The length of the CDR3 is 10 residues.

In this sample, this clonotype turned up a few times. The rearrangement joins TRBV7-9 to TRBJ2-7; the D is unclear. The CDR3 is 13 amino acids. The ends were cut back, 1 base at V and 2 bases at J, with 6 bases in the middle. Germline CDR1 SEHNR, CDR2 FQNEAQ (reference sequence). CDR3 sequence: CASSLEDPYEQYV. As DNA, the CDR3 is TGTGCCAGCAGCTTAGAGGACCCCTACGAGCAGTACGTC.

The chain uses TRBV7-6 and TRBJ2-4, with a weak D call TRBD2 (5 bases). There are 18 residues in the CDR3. The germline gives CDR1 SGHVS, CDR2 FNYEAQ. V lost 0 bases to trimming and J lost 3 bases, with 18 bases between them. The CDR3 loop reads CASSLANTDTLVKNIQYF. The CDR3 nucleotides read TGTGCCAGCAGCTTAGCGAACACAGATACACTAGTCAAAAACATTCAGTACTTC.

The table lists this clonotype with a few counts. The chain combines TRBV6-2 or TRBV6-3 with TRBJ2-3, with no clear D. The V gene lost 0 bases and the J gene lost 2 bases, with 6 bases spanning the gap. The germline CDR1 and CDR2 sequences are MNHEY and SVGEGT. The CDR3 covers 14 residues. CDR3 sequence: CASSYSADTDTQYF. The CDR3 DNA reads TGTGCCAGCAGTTACTCGGCGGACACAGATACGCAGTATTTT.

In this sample, this clonotype turned up a few times. The chain joins TRBV25-1 to TRBJ2-5; D not resolved. Trimming removed 4 bases from V and 5 bases from J, with 11 bases in between. In germline, CDR1 is MGHDK, CDR2 SYGVNS. The CDR3 covers 13 residues. CDR3: CASSGAARETQYF. The CDR3 DNA sequence: TGTGCCAGCAGTGGTGCCGCCCGGGAGACCCAGTACTTC.

V and J are TRBV27 and TRBJ1-3; tentatively, D is TRBD1 (5 bases). Trimming pared 6 bases from V and 4 bases from J, leaving 10 bases between. Germline CDR1 MNHEY, CDR2 SMNVEV (reference sequence). The length of the CDR3 is 13 residues. CDR3 nucleotides: TGTGCCAGCAGATCGGGACGGGGAAACACCATATATTTT. The encoded protein is CASRSGRGNTIYF.

The J gene is TRBJ1-6, the V gene TRBV12-5, with no clear D. V gave up 3 bases and J gave up 0 bases, with 12 bases separating them. The CDR3 is made up of 17 amino acids. Per the germline V gene, CDR1 is LGHNT and CDR2 is FRNRAP. The CDR3 bases are TGTGCTAGTGGTTTCCTGACTGATAGCTCCTATAATTCACCCCTCCACTTT. It yields the protein CASGFLTDSSYNSPLHF. The full variable domain, rest sourced from reference TRBV12-5 and TRBJ1-6, is DARVTQTPRHKVTEMGQEVTMRCQPILGHNTVFWYRQTMMQGLELLAYFRNRAPLDDSGMPKDRFSAEMPDATLATLKIQPSEPRDSAVYFCASGFLTDSSYNSPLHFGNGTRLTVT.

This clonotype was seen only once. One junction end does not reproduce the germline sequence, and a read error may be involved. The J gene is TRBJ2-1, the V gene TRBV4-3; 8 bases are a match to TRBD2. Germline values: CDR1 LGHNA, CDR2 YSLEER. The CDR3 runs to 16 residues. CDR3 DNA: TGCGCCAGCAGCCAAGATACATCCGGGGGGGCAGGTGAGCAGTTGTTC. Translation: CASSQDTSGGAGEQLF.

This clonotype was recorded a few times. The V and J genes are TRBV7-3 and TRBJ2-6; TRBD1 aligns across 7 bases. This CDR3 spans 16 amino acids. The junction had 3 bases not matched to a gene; V was cut back by 4 bases and J by 0 bases. From germline, CDR1 is SGHTA and CDR2 FQGTGA. The DNA for the CDR3 is TGTGCCAGCAGCTCGACAGGGAGCTCTGGGGCCAACGTCCTGACTTTC. Translated, it gives CASSSTGSSGANVLTF.

For the CDR3, the DNA is TGTGCCAACTCGACCCCTAACAATGAGCAGTTCTTC. The encoded protein is CANSTPNNEQFF. V and J are TRBV7-9 and TRBJ2-1; D gene uncertain. V lost 10 bases, J lost 5 bases, and 12 bases lay in between. The V gene's germline CDR1 is SEHNR and CDR2 FQNEAQ (reference sequence). The CDR3 length is 12 residues.

This clonotype has a handful of counts. This chain connects TRBV6-1 to TRBJ2-7, with 7 bases identical to TRBD1. From germline, CDR1 is MNHNS and CDR2 SASEGT. The V gene end was trimmed by 6 bases and the J gene end by 4 bases; junction bases not matched to a gene: 15. This CDR3 contains 16 residues. CDR3 sequence (DNA): TGTGCCAGCAGCCCATTAGTACGGGACAGATCTTACGAGCAGTACTTC. Protein: CASSPLVRDRSYEQYF.

This clonotype was seen at least ten times. The chain employs TRBV9 and TRBJ2-2; the D gene is possibly TRBD2 (5 bases). The V end was cut by 0 bases, the J end by 7 bases, with 13 bases between. Germline CDR1 is SGDLS and CDR2 is YYNGEE. The CDR3 is 15 residues long. The CDR3 DNA sequence: TGTGCCAGCAGCGTAGAGAGTAGCGTGGTCGGGGAGCTGTTTTTT. Translation: CASSVESSVVGELFF.

The chain employs TRBV9 and TRBJ1-2; perhaps TRBD1 as D (5 bases). Germline CDR1 reads SGDLS; CDR2 reads YYNGEE. V lost 3 bases to trimming and J lost 5 bases, with 14 bases between them. This CDR3 is 14 amino acids long. This CDR3 reads CASSASGALYGYTF. The DNA of the CDR3 is TGTGCCAGCAGCGCGTCCGGGGCCCTTTATGGCTACACCTTC.

V gene TRBV19 combines with J gene TRBJ2-7; D perhaps matches TRBD2 (6 bases). The V gene's germline CDR1 is LNHDA and CDR2 SQIVND (reference sequence). V lost 5 bases and J lost 7, with 18 bases in between. The CDR3 length is 14 residues. The CDR3 reads CASSWSSDVEEQYF. The CDR3 DNA is TGTGCCAGTAGTTGGTCTAGCGACGTGGAGGAGCAGTACTTC.

As for this clonotype: A read error may produce the germline difference seen at one junction end. The chain carries TRBV7-3 and TRBJ2-1; D might be TRBD1 or TRBD2, each matching 5 bases. The CDR3 sequence is 17 residues long. Germline-derived CDR1 and CDR2 are SGHTA and FQGTGA. In nucleotides, the CDR3 is TGTGTCAGCAGCTTATCTGGGGGAAAGGGGTCCTACAATGAGCAGTTCTTC. Translation: CVSSLSGGKGSYNEQFF.

This clonotype was picked up a small number of times. V gene TRBV4-2 combines with J gene TRBJ1-1; D is perhaps TRBD1 (6 bases). Trimming stripped 0 bases from V and 3 bases from J, with 20 bases between. The CDR3 is 18 amino acids. CDR1 and CDR2 (germline): LGHNA, YNFKEQ. As DNA, the CDR3 is TGTGCCAGCAGCCAAGAAGGGGCCTGGGCAGGGGACGACACTGAAGCTTTCTTT. This translates into CASSQEGAWAGDDTEAFF.

The chain employs TRBV19 and TRBJ2-6; D gene uncertain. V was clipped by 10 bases and J by 4 bases, with 11 bases between them. Germline-derived CDR1 and CDR2 are LNHDA and SQIVND (reference sequence). The CDR3 is 13 residues long. The CDR3 DNA is TGTGCCACTCTCCCTTACGGGGCCAACGTCCTGACTTTC. This encodes CATLPYGANVLTF.

This clonotype came up a few times. The rearrangement uses TRBV12-3 or TRBV12-4 and TRBJ1-2, with D tentatively TRBD1 (5 bases). Trimming stripped 3 bases from V and 0 bases from J, with 20 bases between. The CDR3 contains 18 residues. The CDR3 sequence is CASSFIAGRDAANYGYTF. The DNA of the CDR3 is TGTGCCAGCAGTTTCATTGCGGGCCGGGACGCAGCTAACTATGGCTACACCTTC.

The chain couples TRBV12-3 or TRBV12-4 to TRBJ1-5; possibly TRBD1 for D (6 bases). The CDR3 has 15 amino acids. Trimming left V 4 bases short and J 1 base short, with 11 bases between. The chain's CDR3 is CASSSQGGSNQPQHF. The CDR3 DNA reads TGTGCCAGCAGTTCACAGGGAGGAAGCAATCAGCCCCAGCATTTT.

This clonotype is labeled medium-sized (0.01 to 0.1%). The chain joins TRBV7-9 to TRBJ2-4; D tentatively reads TRBD1 or TRBD2 (5 bases each). V gave up 5 bases and J gave up 4 bases, with 21 bases separating them. Germline V gene lookup returns CDR1 SEHNR and CDR2 FQNEAQ (reference sequence). The CDR3 has 17 residues. The CDR3 here is CASSIQVARGGKNIQYF. The CDR3 region has the DNA TGTGCCAGCAGCATACAGGTCGCGAGGGGCGGGAAAAACATTCAGTACTTC.

This chain links TRBV5-4 with TRBJ1-1, with a tentative D call TRBD1 (6 bases). Germline assignment: CDR1 SGHNT and CDR2 YYREEE (reference sequence). CDR3 length equals 15 residues. Trimming shortened V by 9 bases and J by 5 bases, and 23 bases separated the two germline ends. Here the CDR3 reads CATRGAGVGRTEAFF. The CDR3 coding sequence is TGTGCCACCCGGGGGGCAGGGGTAGGGAGGACTGAAGCTTTCTTT.